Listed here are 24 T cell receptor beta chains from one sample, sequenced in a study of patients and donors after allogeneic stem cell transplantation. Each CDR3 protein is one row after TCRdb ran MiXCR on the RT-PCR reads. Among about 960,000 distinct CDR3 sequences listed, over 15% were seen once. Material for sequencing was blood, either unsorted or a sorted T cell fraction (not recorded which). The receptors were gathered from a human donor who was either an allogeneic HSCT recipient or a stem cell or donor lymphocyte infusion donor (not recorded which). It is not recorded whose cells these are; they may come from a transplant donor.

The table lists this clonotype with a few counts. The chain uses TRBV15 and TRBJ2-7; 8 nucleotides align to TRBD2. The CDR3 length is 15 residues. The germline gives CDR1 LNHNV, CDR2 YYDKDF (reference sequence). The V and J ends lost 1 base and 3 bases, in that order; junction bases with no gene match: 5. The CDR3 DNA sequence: TGTGCCACCAGCAGAGTCAGCGGGAGAGGCTACGAGCAGTACTTC. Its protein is CATSRVSGRGYEQYF.

CDR3 bases: TGTGCCAGCAGCCGACAGCCAGGGCTAGCGGGCTACAATGAGCAGTTCTTC. Translation: CASSRQPGLAGYNEQFF. The chain is built from TRBV4-2 and TRBJ2-1, with TRBD2 matching 8 bases. The V and J ends lost 4 bases and 3 bases, in that order; junction bases with no gene match: 11. Germline V lookup: CDR1 LGHNA, CDR2 YNFKEQ. This CDR3 is 17 amino acids long.

CDR3 protein: CAISVGHGASGNTIYF. CDR3 nucleotide sequence: TGTGCCATCAGTGTGGGACACGGGGCCTCTGGAAACACCATATATTTT. The chain employs TRBV10-3 and TRBJ1-3, with a tentative D call TRBD1 (6 bases). Germline values: CDR1 ENHRY, CDR2 SYGVKD. The CDR3 has 16 residues. Trimming removed 4 bases from V and 0 bases from J, with 13 bases in between.

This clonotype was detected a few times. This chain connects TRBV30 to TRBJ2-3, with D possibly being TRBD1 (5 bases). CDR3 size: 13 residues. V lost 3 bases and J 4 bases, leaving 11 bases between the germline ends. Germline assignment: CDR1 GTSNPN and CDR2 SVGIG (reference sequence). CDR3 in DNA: TGTGCCTGGAGGACCCGCAGGGCAGATACGCAGTATTTT. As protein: CAWRTRRADTQYF.

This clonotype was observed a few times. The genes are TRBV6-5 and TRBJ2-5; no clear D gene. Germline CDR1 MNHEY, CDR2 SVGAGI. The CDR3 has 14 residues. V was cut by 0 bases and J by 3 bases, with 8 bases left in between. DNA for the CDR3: TGTGCCAGCAGTTACTCCGGGTTTGAAGAGACCCAGTACTTC. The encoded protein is CASSYSGFEETQYF.

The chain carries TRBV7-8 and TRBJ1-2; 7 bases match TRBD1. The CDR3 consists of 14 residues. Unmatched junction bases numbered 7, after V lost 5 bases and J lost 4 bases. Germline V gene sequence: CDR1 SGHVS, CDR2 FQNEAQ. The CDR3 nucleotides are TGTGCCAGCAGCCAAGGGGACAGCCTCTATGGCTACACCTTC. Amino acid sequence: CASSQGDSLYGYTF. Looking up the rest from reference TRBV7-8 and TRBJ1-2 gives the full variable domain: GAGVSQSPRYKVAKRGQDVALRCDPISGHVSLFWYQQALGQGPEFLTYFQNEAQLDKSGLPSDRFFAERPEGSVSTLKIQRTQQEDSAVYLCASSQGDSLYGYTFGSGTRLTVV.

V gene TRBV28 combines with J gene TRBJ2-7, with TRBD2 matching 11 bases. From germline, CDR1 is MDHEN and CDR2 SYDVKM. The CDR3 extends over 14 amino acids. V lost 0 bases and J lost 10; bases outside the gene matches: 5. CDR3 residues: CASSLWTSGISQYF. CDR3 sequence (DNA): TGTGCCAGCAGTTTATGGACTAGCGGGATAAGTCAGTACTTC.

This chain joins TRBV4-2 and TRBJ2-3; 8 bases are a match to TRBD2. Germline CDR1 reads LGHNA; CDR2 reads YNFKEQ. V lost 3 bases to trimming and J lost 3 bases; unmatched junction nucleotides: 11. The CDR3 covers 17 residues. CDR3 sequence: CASSHNKVAGMTDTQYF. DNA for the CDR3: TGTGCCAGCAGCCACAATAAAGTAGCGGGAATGACAGATACGCAGTATTTT.

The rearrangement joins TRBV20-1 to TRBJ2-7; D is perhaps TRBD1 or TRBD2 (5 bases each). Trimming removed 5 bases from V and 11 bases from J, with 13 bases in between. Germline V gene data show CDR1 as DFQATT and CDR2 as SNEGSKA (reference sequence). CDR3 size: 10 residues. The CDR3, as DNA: TGCAGTGCTGGGGGTTGGGGCAAGTACTTC. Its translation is CSAGGWGKYF.

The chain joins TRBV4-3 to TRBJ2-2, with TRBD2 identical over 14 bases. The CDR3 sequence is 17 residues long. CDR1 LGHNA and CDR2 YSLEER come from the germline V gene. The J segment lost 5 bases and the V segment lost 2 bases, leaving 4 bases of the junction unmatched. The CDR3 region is CASSQRLAGGRTGELFF. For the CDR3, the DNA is TGCGCCAGCAGCCAAAGACTAGCGGGGGGGCGAACCGGGGAGCTGTTTTTT.

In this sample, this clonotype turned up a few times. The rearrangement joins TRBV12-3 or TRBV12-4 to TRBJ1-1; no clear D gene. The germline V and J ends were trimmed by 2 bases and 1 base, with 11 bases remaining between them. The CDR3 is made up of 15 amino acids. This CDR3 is CASSLSRPRNTEAFF. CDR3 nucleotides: TGTGCCAGCAGTTTAAGTCGGCCGAGGAACACTGAAGCTTTCTTT.

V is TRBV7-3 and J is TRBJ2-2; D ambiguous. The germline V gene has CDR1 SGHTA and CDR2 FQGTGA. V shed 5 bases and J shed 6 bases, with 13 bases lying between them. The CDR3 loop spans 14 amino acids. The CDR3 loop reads CASSPGRVPGELFF. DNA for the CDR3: TGTGCCAGCAGCCCCGGACGGGTGCCCGGGGAGCTGTTTTTT.

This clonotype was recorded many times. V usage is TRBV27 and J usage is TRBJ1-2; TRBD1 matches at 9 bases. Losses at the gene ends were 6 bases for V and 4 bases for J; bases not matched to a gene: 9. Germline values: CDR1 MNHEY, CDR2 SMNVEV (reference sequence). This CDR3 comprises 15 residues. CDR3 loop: CASSNPGQGIYGYTF. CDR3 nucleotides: TGTGCCAGCAGCAACCCGGGACAGGGAATCTATGGCTACACCTTC.

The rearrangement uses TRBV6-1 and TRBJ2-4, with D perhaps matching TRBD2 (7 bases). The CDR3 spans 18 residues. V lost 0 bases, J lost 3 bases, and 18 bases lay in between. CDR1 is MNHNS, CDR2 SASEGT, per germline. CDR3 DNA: TGTGCCAGCAGTGAAGCAGGGAGAGGGGGGGTAGGCAAAAACATTCAGTACTTC. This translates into CASSEAGRGGVGKNIQYF.

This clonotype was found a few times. CDR3 amino acids: CASSLRDTGNEKLFF. The CDR3 DNA reads TGTGCCAGCAGTTTACGGGACACCGGTAATGAAAAACTGTTTTTT. The chain carries TRBV12-3 or TRBV12-4 and TRBJ1-4, with D possibly matching TRBD1 (6 bases). The CDR3 has 15 residues. V lost 2 bases and J 4 bases, leaving 11 bases between the germline ends.

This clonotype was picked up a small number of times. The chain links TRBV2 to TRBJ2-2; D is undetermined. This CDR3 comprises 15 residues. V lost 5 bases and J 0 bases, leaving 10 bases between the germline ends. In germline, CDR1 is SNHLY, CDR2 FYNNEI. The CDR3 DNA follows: TGTGCCAGCAGTCCCTTGGATCCGAACACCGGGGAGCTGTTTTTT. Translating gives CASSPLDPNTGELFF. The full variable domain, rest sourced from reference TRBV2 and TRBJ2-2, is EPEVTQTPSHQVTQMGQEVILRCVPISNHLYFYWYRQILGQKVEFLVSFYNNEISEKSEIFDDQFSVERPDGSNFTLKIRSTKLEDSAMYFCASSPLDPNTGELFFGEGSRLTVL.

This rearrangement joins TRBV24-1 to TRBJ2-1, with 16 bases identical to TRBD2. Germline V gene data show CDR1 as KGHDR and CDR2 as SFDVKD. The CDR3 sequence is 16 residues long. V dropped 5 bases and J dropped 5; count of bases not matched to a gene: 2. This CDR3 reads CATSGGTSGRDNEQFF. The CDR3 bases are TGTGCCACCAGTGGGGGGACTAGCGGGAGGGACAATGAGCAGTTCTTC.

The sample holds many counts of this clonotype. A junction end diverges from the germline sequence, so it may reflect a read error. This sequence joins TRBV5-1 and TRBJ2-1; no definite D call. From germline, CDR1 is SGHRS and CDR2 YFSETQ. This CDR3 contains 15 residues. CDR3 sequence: CASSLVGGSYNEQFF. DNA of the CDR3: TGTGCCAGCAGTTTAGTCGGCGGCTCCTACAATGAGCAGTTCTTC.

CDR3 region: CASSQPGGYGYTF. The CDR3 DNA reads TGCGCCAGCAGCCAACCGGGGGGATATGGCTACACCTTC. The chain carries TRBV4-1 and TRBJ1-2; a possible D gene is TRBD1 (5 bases). Looked up from germline, CDR1 is MGHRA and CDR2 is YSYEKL. V was trimmed by 2 bases and J by 5 bases, leaving 9 bases between them. This CDR3 contains 13 residues.

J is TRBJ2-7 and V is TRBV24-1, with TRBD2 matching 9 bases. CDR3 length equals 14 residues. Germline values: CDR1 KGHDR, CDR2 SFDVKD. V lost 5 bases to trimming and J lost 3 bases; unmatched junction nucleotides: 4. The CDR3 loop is CATSARGRDYEQYF. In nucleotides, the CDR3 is TGTGCCACCAGTGCTCGCGGGAGGGACTACGAGCAGTACTTC.

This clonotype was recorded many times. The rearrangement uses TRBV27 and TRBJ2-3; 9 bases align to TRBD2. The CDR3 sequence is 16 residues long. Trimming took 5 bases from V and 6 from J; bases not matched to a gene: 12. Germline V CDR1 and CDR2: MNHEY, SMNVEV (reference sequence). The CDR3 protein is CASSLRSSGRGDTQYF. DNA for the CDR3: TGTGCCAGCAGTCTTCGGAGTAGCGGGAGAGGTGATACGCAGTATTTT.

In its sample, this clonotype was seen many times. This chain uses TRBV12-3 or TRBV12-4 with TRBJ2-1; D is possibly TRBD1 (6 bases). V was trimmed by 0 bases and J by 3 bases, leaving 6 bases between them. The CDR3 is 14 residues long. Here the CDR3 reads CASSLADSYNEQFF. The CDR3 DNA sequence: TGTGCCAGCAGTTTAGCGGACAGCTACAATGAGCAGTTCTTC.

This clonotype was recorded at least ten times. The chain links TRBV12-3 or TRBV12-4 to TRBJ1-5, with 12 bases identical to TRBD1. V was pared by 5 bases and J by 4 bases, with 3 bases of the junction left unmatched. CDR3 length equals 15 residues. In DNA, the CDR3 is TGTGCCAGCAGTGGGACAGGGGGCGTTAATCAGCCCCAGCATTTT. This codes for CASSGTGGVNQPQHF.

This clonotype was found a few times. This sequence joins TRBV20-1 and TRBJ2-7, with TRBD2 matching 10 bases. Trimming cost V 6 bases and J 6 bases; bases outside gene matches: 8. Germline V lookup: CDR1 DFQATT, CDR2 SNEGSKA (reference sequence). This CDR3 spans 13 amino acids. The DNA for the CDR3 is TGCAGTGCCCGCCTAGCGGGGGAGGGCGAGCAGTACTTC. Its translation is CSARLAGEGEQYF.